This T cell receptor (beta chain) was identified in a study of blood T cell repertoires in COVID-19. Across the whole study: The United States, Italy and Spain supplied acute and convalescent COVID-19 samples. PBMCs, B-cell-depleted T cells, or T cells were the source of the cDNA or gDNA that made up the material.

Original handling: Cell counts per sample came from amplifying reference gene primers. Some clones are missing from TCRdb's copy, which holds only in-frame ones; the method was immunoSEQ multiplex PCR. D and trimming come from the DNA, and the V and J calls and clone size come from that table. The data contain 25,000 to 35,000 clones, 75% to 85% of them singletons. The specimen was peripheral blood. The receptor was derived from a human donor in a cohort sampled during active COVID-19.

Written as DNA, the CDR3 is TGTGCCAGCAGTTTTGGACTAGCGGGGGCACAAGAGACCCAGTACTTC. Residues: CASSFGLAGAQETQYF. The V and J genes are TRBV7-2 and TRBJ2-5; TRBD2 matches at 13 bases. V lost 6 bases and J lost 2; bases outside the gene matches: 6. CDR3 length: 16 amino acids. Germline V lookup: CDR1 SGHTA, CDR2 FQGNSA.